These 18 T cell receptor beta chains came from one sample sequenced in a study of regulatory T cells in long-lasting Graves disease. Time point denoted: persistent/refractory GD, antithyroid drugs over 5 years with positive TRAb. Scientists built the TCR library using RNA that was extracted from PBMCs. TCR beta libraries were built with iRepertoire HTBI primers and Arm-PCR of CDR3 regions. TCRdb recomputed calls from the multiplex PCR reads with MiXCR, one row per CDR3 protein. The sample shows 400,000 to 500,000 distinct CDR3 sequences, 20% to 25% of them seen only once. The sample in question was peripheral blood mononuclear cells (PBMCs), obtained when the disease was refractory, from a patient treated with antithyroid drugs. The receptor source for this set is a female donor with Graves disease.

This clonotype was seen a few times. The V call is TRBV29-1, the J call TRBJ1-5; a possible D gene is TRBD1 (6 bases). V shed 5 bases and J shed 5 bases, with 13 bases lying between them. This CDR3 is built from 13 residues. Germline-derived CDR1 and CDR2 are SQVTM and ANQGSEA. CDR3 sequence reads: CSVSTGHYQPQHF. Written as DNA, the CDR3 is TGCAGCGTTTCGACAGGACATTATCAGCCCCAGCATTTT.

Written as DNA, the CDR3 is TGTGCCACCAGCAGAGATTTGACAGCCGGTGACTATGGCTACACCTTC. It codes for CATSRDLTAGDYGYTF. The V call is TRBV15, the J call TRBJ1-2; a possible D gene is TRBD1 (5 bases). CDR1 and CDR2 from the germline V gene are LNHNV and YYDKDF (reference sequence). Deletions cut 0 bases from V and 3 bases from J, with 14 bases between. The CDR3 covers 16 residues. Full variable domain (remainder filled in from reference TRBV15 and TRBJ1-2): DAMVIQNPRYQVTQFGKPVTLSCSQTLNHNVMYWYQQKSSQAPKLLFHYYDKDFNNEADTPDNFQSRRPNTSFCFLDIRSPGLGDTAMYLCATSRDLTAGDYGYTFGSGTRLTVV.

The chain combines TRBV30 with TRBJ1-1; no clear D gene. Trimming pared 2 bases from V and 1 base from J, leaving 11 bases between. Germline CDR1 and CDR2: GTSNPN and SVGIG (reference sequence). CDR3 length: 14 amino acids. The CDR3 spells CAWSRGSGNTEAFF. The DNA for the CDR3 is TGTGCCTGGAGTCGGGGTTCTGGGAACACTGAAGCTTTCTTT. Complete variable domain (other parts from reference TRBV30 and TRBJ1-1): SQTIHQWPATLVQPVGSPLSLECTVEGTSNPNLYWYRQAAGRGLQLLFYSVGIGQISSEVPQNLSASRPQDRQFILSSKKLLLSDSGFYLCAWSRGSGNTEAFFGQGTRLTVV.

The chain employs TRBV6-6 and TRBJ2-5; D is uncertain. CDR3 length equals 16 residues. Germline V gives CDR1 MNHNY, CDR2 SVGAGI (reference sequence). V lost 0 bases, J lost 2 bases, and 13 bases lay in between. The CDR3 sequence: CASSYSIPRKQETQYF. The CDR3 region has the DNA TGTGCCAGCAGTTACTCGATACCAAGGAAACAAGAGACCCAGTACTTC.

This clonotype was seen repeatedly, ten times or more. V gene TRBV28 combines with J gene TRBJ2-2; D is unresolved. The CDR3 runs 17 residues. Trimming took 4 bases from V and 0 from J, leaving 15 bases between them. Germline-derived CDR1 and CDR2 are MDHEN and SYDVKM. The CDR3 spells CASSSSIRPANTGELFF. DNA of the CDR3: TGTGCCAGCAGTTCCTCGATCCGGCCCGCGAACACCGGGGAGCTGTTTTTT.

In this sample, this clonotype turned up a few times. The rearrangement uses TRBV7-8 and TRBJ2-2, with 8 nucleotides matching TRBD1. The J segment lost 3 bases and the V segment lost 1 base, leaving 7 bases of the junction unmatched. The CDR3 spans 17 residues. Germline V gene lookup returns CDR1 SGHVS and CDR2 FQNEAQ. The DNA of the CDR3 is TGTGCCAGCAGCTTAGGCAGACAGGGGTGGGACACCGGGGAGCTGTTTTTT. Protein product: CASSLGRQGWDTGELFF.

This clonotype has ten or more counts. The rearrangement joins TRBV28 to TRBJ2-5; D remains unclear. There are 13 residues in the CDR3. Germline values: CDR1 MDHEN, CDR2 SYDVKM. V was clipped by 3 bases and J by 4 bases, with 9 bases between them. The CDR3 nucleotides are TGTGCCAGCAGTTTGTCCGGGCCAGAGACCCAGTACTTC. Translated, it gives CASSLSGPETQYF. The whole variable domain, remainder taken from reference TRBV28 and TRBJ2-5, is DVKVTQSSRYLVKRTGEKVFLECVQDMDHENMFWYRQDPGLGLRLIYFSYDVKMKEKGDIPEGYSVSREKKERFSLILESASTNQTSMYLCASSLSGPETQYFGPGTRLLVL.

At least ten counts were recorded for this clonotype. V usage is TRBV6-2 or TRBV6-3 and J usage is TRBJ2-5, with a tentative D call TRBD2 (5 bases). CDR1 MNHEY and CDR2 SVGEGT come from the germline V gene. This CDR3 has 16 residues. Trimming left V 0 bases short and J 5 bases short, with 16 bases between. The CDR3 is CASSYSRGKGWETQYF. CDR3 DNA: TGTGCCAGCAGTTACTCGAGAGGGAAGGGCTGGGAGACCCAGTACTTC.

This clonotype showed up just a few times. This chain uses TRBV7-9 with TRBJ2-5; D could derive from TRBD1 or TRBD2 (6 bases each). Trimming took off 1 base at V and 3 bases at J, with 18 bases between the two ends. CDR1 and CDR2 (germline): SEHNR, FQNEAQ (reference sequence). The CDR3 spans 17 residues. CDR3 in amino acids: CASSLDLRGALKETQYF. The DNA for the CDR3 is TGTGCCAGCAGCTTAGATTTGAGGGGGGCCCTAAAAGAGACCCAGTACTTC. Based on the CDR3 plus reference TRBV7-9 and TRBJ2-5, the full variable domain is DTGVSQNPRHKITKRGQNVTFRCDPISEHNRLYWYRQTLGQGPEFLTYFQNEAQLEKSRLLSDRFSAERPKGSFSTLEIQRTEQGDSAMYLCASSLDLRGALKETQYFGPGTRLLVL.

This clonotype has only one observation. The chain recombines TRBV27 with TRBJ2-7; D unresolved. CDR3 length equals 14 residues. Germline loops: CDR1 MNHEY, CDR2 SMNVEV (reference sequence). The V gene lost 3 bases and the J gene lost 3 bases, with 12 bases spanning the gap. This chain's CDR3 is CASSFNHMNYEQYF. The CDR3 nucleotides read TGTGCCAGCAGTTTTAATCATATGAACTACGAGCAGTACTTC.

For the CDR3, the DNA is TGTGCCAGCAGAGGACTAGCGGCTAACTACGAGCAGTACTTC. Protein sequence: CASRGLAANYEQYF. The chain uses TRBV2 and TRBJ2-7, with 10 bases identical to TRBD2. Germline V gives CDR1 SNHLY, CDR2 FYNNEI. V trimming: 6 bases; J trimming: 3 bases; junction bases outside the gene matches: 5. This CDR3 spans 14 amino acids.

V and J are TRBV6-5 and TRBJ2-3; D call uncertain. V lost 0 bases to trimming and J lost 6 bases, with 4 bases between them. The length of the CDR3 is 12 residues. Looked up from germline, CDR1 is MNHEY and CDR2 is SVGAGI. The CDR3 reads CASSYSSDTQYF. The CDR3 bases are TGTGCCAGCAGTTACTCGTCGGATACGCAGTATTTT.

This clonotype was observed a few times. The V gene is TRBV3-1, the J gene TRBJ2-7; 10 bases agree with TRBD2. V was pared by 0 bases and J by 2 bases, with 1 base of the junction left unmatched. Per germline, CDR1 LGHDT and CDR2 YNNKEL (reference sequence). The CDR3 runs 15 residues. CDR3 residues: CASSQEAGGTYEQYF. CDR3 bases: TGTGCCAGCAGCCAAGAAGCGGGAGGGACCTACGAGCAGTACTTC.

This clonotype was seen at least ten times. The chain carries TRBV13 and TRBJ1-1; 8 nucleotides align to TRBD1. The ends lost 11 bases at V and 10 bases at J; junction bases unmatched: 9. CDR1 and CDR2 from the germline V gene are PRHDT and FYEKMQ (reference sequence). This CDR3 is 11 amino acids long. The CDR3 spells CASTRTGTAFF. The CDR3 DNA is TGTGCCTCCACAAGGACAGGGACAGCTTTCTTT.

The chain joins TRBV5-1 to TRBJ2-3, with TRBD2 matching 7 bases. The trim removed 4 bases at V and 1 base at J, leaving 9 bases unmatched. Per the germline V gene, CDR1 is SGHRS and CDR2 is YFSETQ. There are 16 residues in the CDR3. The CDR3 sequence is CASSLMQGGGTDTQYF. In nucleotides, the CDR3 is TGCGCCAGCAGCCTGATGCAGGGAGGGGGCACAGATACGCAGTATTTT.

The chain combines TRBV18 with TRBJ2-7; D possibly matches TRBD1 or TRBD2 (6 bases each). Trimming pared 6 bases from V and 5 bases from J, leaving 17 bases between. Germline V gives CDR1 KGHSH, CDR2 LQKENI. The CDR3 spans 14 residues. CDR3 in DNA: TGTGCCAGCTCCGCCTTGACGGGGGCACACGAGCAGTACTTC. Translation gives CASSALTGAHEQYF.

This clonotype was recorded many times. The chain has TRBV5-1 and TRBJ2-7; 12 bases map to TRBD2. With 4 bases clipped from V and 3 bases from J, the junction kept 5 bases outside the gene matches. The CDR3 has 15 residues. Per germline, CDR1 SGHRS and CDR2 YFSETQ. CDR3 DNA: TGCGCCAGCAGCGGCGGGACTAGCGGGTTCTACGAGCAGTACTTC. Protein: CASSGGTSGFYEQYF.

This clonotype was detected ten times or more. The CDR3 loop is CASSDEQGRSHEQYF. In nucleotides, the CDR3 is TGTGCCAGCAGTGACGAACAGGGGAGGTCCCACGAGCAGTACTTC. This chain connects TRBV6-1 to TRBJ2-7; D perhaps matches TRBD1 (7 bases). The CDR3 totals 15 residues. Trimming removed 3 bases at V and 5 bases at J, with 17 bases between. CDR1 and CDR2 from the germline V gene are MNHNS and SASEGT.